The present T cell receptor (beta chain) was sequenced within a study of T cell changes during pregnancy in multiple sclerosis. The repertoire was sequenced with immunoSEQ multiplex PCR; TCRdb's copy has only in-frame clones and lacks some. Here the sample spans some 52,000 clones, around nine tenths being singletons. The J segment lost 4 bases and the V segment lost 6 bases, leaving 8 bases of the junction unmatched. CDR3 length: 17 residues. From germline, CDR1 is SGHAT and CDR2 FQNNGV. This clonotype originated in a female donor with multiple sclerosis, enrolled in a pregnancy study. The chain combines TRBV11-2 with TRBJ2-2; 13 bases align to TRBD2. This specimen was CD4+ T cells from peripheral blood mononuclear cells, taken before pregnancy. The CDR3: CASRSRLAGGATGELFF. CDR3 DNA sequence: TGTGCCAGCAGATCCAGACTAGCGGGAGGAGCCACCGGGGAGCTGTTTTTT.